This T cell receptor beta chain was sequenced for a study of blood T cell repertoires in COVID-19. In the original analysis: The assay estimated nucleated cells by amplifying reference gene primers. Assay used: immunoSEQ multiplex PCR; TCRdb lists only in-frame clones, some missing. The DNA gave D and trimming, while V, J and clone size come from that table. The data show around 250,000 clones, about 80% seen once. The sample taken for sequencing was peripheral blood. This TCR was recovered from an elderly woman with acute or convalescent COVID-19.

CDR3 nucleotide sequence: TGTGCCAGTAGTATCCAGATTAACACTGAAGCTTTCTTT. It yields the protein CASSIQINTEAFF. The rearrangement joins TRBV19 to TRBJ1-1; D is undetermined. Germline V gene lookup returns CDR1 LNHDA and CDR2 SQIVND (reference sequence). The CDR3 runs to 13 residues. With 3 bases removed from V and 2 bases from J, the gap between germline ends came to 7 bases.